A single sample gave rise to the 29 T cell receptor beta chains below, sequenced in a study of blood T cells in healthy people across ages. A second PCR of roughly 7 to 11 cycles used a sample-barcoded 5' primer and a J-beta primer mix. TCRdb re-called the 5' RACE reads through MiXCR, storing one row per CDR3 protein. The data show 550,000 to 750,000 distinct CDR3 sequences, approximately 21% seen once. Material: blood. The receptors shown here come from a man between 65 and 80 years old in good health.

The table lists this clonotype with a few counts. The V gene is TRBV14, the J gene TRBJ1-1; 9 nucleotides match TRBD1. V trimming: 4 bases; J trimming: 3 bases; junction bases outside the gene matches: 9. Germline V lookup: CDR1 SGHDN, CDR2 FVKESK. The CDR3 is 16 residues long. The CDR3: CASSPDRGRVYTEAFF. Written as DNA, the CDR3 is TGTGCCAGCAGCCCAGACAGGGGGAGGGTTTACACTGAAGCTTTCTTT.

CDR3: CAISDRQGNQPQHF. The CDR3 DNA reads TGTGCCATCAGTGATAGGCAGGGCAATCAGCCCCAGCATTTT. This chain uses TRBV10-3 with TRBJ1-5, with D unresolved. The length of the CDR3 is 14 residues. Germline V gene sequence: CDR1 ENHRY, CDR2 SYGVKD. Trimming left V 3 bases short and J 2 bases short, with 8 bases between.

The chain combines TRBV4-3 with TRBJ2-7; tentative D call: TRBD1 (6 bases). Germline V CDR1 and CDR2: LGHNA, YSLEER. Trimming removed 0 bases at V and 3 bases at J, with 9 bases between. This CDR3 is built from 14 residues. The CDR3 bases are TGCGCCAGCAGCCAAGATCTCAGGGGCTACGAGCAGTACTTC. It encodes CASSQDLRGYEQYF.

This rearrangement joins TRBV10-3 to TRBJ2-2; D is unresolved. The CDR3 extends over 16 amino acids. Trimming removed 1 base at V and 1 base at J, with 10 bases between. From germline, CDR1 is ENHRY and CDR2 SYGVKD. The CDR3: CAISELVAKNTGELFF. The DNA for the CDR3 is TGTGCCATCAGTGAGTTGGTGGCCAAGAACACCGGGGAGCTGTTTTTT.

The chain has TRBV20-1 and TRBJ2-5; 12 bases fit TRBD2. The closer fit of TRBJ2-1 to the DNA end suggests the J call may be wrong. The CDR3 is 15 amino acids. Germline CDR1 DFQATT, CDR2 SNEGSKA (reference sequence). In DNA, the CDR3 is TGCAGTGCTAGGACTAGCGGGAGTGCATACAATGAGCAGTTCTTC. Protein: CSARTSGSAYNEQFF.

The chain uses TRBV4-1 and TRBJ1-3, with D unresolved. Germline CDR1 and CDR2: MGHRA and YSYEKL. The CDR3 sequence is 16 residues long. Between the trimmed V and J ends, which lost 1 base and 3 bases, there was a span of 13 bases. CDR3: CASSQVSGVGGNTIYF. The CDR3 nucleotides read TGCGCCAGCAGCCAAGTTTCCGGGGTTGGTGGAAACACCATATATTTT.

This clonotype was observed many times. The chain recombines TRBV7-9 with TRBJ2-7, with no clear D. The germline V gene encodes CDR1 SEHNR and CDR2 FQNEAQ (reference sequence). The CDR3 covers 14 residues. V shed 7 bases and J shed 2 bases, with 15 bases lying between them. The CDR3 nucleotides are TGTGCCAGCATCCCACTAAGCACTACCTACGAGCAGTACTTC. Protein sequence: CASIPLSTTYEQYF. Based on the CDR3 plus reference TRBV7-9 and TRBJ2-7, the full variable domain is DTGVSQNPRHKITKRGQNVTFRCDPISEHNRLYWYRQTLGQGPEFLTYFQNEAQLEKSRLLSDRFSAERPKGSFSTLEIQRTEQGDSAMYLCASIPLSTTYEQYFGPGTRLTVT.

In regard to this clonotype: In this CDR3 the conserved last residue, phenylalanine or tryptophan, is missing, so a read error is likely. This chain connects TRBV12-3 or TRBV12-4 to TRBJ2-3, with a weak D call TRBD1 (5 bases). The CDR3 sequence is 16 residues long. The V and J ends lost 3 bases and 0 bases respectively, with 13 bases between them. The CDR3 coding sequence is TGTGCCAGCAGTTTTGGGGCGCGCCTGAGCACAGATACGCAGTATTCT. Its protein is CASSFGARLSTDTQYS.

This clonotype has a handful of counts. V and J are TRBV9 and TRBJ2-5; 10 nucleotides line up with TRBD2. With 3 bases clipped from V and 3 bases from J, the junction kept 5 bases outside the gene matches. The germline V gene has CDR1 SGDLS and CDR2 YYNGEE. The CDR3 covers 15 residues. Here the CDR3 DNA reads TGTGCCAGCAGCGCCATCGGACTAGCGGAAGAGACCCAGTACTTC. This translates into CASSAIGLAEETQYF.

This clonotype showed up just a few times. The CDR3 DNA reads as TGTGCTAGTGGTTTGAATGGGGCCACAGATACGCAGTATTTT. Its protein is CASGLNGATDTQYF. The chain carries TRBV12-5 and TRBJ2-3, with TRBD1 as a possible D gene (5 bases). CDR3 size: 14 residues. Germline assignment: CDR1 LGHNT and CDR2 FRNRAP. Trimming pared 2 bases from V and 2 bases from J, leaving 8 bases between.

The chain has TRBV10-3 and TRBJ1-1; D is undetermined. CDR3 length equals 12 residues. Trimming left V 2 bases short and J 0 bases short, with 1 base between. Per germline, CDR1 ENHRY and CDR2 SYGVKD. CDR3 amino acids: CAISEMNTEAFF. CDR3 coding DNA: TGTGCCATCAGTGAGATGAACACTGAAGCTTTCTTT.

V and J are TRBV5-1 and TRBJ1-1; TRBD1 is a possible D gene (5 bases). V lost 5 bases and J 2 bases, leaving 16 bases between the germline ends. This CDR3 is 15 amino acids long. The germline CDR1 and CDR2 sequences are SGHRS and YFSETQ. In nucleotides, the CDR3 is TGCGCCAGCAGACCCGGCCTGACAGAAAACACTGAAGCTTTCTTT. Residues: CASRPGLTENTEAFF.

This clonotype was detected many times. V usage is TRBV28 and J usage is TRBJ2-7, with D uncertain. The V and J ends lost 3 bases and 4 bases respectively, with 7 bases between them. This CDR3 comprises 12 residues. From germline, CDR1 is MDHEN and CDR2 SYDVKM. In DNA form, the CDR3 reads TGTGCCAGCAGTTTCTATAGTTACGAGCAGTACTTC. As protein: CASSFYSYEQYF.

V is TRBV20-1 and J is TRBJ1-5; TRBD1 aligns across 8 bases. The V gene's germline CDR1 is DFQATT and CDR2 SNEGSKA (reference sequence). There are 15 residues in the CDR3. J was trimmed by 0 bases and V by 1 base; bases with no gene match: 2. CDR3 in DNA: TGCAGTGCTAGAGCTGGGACAGGTAGCAATCAGCCCCAGCATTTT. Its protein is CSARAGTGSNQPQHF.

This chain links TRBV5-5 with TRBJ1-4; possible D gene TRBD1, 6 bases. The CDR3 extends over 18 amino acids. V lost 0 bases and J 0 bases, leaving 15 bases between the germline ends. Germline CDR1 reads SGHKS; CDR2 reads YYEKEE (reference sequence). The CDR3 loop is CASSLEGGQPATNEKLFF. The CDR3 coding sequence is TGTGCCAGCAGCTTGGAAGGCGGACAGCCTGCAACTAATGAAAAACTGTTTTTT.

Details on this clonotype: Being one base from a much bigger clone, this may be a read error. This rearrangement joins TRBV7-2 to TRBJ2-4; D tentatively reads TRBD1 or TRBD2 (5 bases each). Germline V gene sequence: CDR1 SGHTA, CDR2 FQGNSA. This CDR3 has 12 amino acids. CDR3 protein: CASSSGGNIHYF. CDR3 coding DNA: TGTGCCAGCAGCTCTGGGGGAAACATTCACTACTTC.

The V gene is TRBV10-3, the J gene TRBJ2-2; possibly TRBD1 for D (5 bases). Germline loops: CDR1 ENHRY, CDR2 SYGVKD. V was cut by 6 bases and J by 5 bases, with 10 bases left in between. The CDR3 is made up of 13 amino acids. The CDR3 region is CAISRDKTGELFF. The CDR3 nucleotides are TGTGCCATCAGCAGGGATAAGACCGGGGAGCTGTTTTTT.

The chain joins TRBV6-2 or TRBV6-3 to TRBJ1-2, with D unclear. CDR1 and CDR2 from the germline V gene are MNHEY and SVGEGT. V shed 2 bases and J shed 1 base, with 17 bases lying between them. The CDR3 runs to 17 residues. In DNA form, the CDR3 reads TGTGCCAGCAGTTACATCCCAGAAACCCGACTTAACTATGGCTACACCTTC. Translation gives CASSYIPETRLNYGYTF.

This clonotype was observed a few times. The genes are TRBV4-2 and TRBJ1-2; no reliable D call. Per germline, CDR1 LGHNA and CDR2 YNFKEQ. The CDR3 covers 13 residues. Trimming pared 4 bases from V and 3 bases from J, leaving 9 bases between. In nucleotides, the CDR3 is TGTGCCAGCAGCCCGCAGAGGGACTATGGCTACACCTTC. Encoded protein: CASSPQRDYGYTF.

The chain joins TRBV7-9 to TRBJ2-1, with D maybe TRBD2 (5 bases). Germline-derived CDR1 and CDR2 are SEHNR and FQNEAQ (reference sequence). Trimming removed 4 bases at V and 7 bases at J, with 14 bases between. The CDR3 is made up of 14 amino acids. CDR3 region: CASSSPRRRNEQFF. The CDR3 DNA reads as TGTGCCAGCAGCTCACCCCGAAGGAGGAATGAGCAGTTCTTC.

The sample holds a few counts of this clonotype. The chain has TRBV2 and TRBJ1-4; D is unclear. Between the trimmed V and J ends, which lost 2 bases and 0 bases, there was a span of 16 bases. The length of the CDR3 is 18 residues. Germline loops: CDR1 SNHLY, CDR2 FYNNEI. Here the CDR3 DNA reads TGTGCCAGCAGTGAATATTCGCTTAGAGAAGCAACTAATGAAAAACTGTTTTTT. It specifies CASSEYSLREATNEKLFF.

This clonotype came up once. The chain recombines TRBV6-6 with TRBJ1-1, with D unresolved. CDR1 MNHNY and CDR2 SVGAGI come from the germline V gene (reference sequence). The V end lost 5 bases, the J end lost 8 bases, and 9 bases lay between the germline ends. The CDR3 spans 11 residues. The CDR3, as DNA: TGTGCCAGCAGTACCGGAAACGAAGCTTTCTTT. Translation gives CASSTGNEAFF.

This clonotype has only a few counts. CDR3 region: CASTTGTGEKLFF. DNA for the CDR3: TGTGCCAGCACCACAGGGACGGGGGAAAAACTGTTTTTT. This chain links TRBV28 with TRBJ1-4; D is perhaps TRBD1 (6 bases). The germline V gene has CDR1 MDHEN and CDR2 SYDVKM. The CDR3 length is 13 residues. V lost 7 bases and J 8 bases, leaving 14 bases between the germline ends.

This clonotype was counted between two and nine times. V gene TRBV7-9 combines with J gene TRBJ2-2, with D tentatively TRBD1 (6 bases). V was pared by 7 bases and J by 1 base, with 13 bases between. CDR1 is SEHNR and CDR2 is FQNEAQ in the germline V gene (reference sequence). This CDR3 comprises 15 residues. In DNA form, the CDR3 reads TGTGCCAGCAACCAAATGGGACAGAACACCGGGGAGCTGTTTTTT. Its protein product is CASNQMGQNTGELFF. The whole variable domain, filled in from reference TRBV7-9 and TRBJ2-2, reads DTGVSQNPRHKITKRGQNVTFRCDPISEHNRLYWYRQTLGQGPEFLTYFQNEAQLEKSRLLSDRFSAERPKGSFSTLEIQRTEQGDSAMYLCASNQMGQNTGELFFGEGSRLTVL.

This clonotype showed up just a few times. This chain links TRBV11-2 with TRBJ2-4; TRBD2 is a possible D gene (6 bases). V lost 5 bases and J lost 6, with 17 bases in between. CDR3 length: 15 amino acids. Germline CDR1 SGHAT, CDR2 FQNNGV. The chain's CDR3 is CASSPRTLGRNIQYF. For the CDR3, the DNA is TGTGCCAGCAGCCCACGGACCCTCGGGAGAAACATTCAGTACTTC. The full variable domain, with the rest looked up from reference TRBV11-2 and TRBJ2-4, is EAGVAQSPRYKIIEKRQSVAFWCNPISGHATLYWYQQILGQGPKLLIQFQNNGVVDDSQLPKDRFSAERLKGVDSTLKIQPAKLEDSAVYLCASSPRTLGRNIQYFGAGTRLSVL.

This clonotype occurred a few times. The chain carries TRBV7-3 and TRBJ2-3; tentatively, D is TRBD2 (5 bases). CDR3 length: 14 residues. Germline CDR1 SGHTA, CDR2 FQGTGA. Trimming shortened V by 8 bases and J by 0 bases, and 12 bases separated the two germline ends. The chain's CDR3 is CASSGGRSTDTQYF. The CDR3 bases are TGTGCCAGCTCAGGAGGCAGGAGCACAGATACGCAGTATTTT.

For the CDR3, the DNA is TGTGCCAGCAGTTTGGGGGGGACGGCTGCGGACACCATATATTTT. Its protein is CASSLGGTAADTIYF. This chain links TRBV27 with TRBJ1-3; maybe TRBD1 (5 bases). This CDR3 comprises 15 residues. Germline CDR1 and CDR2: MNHEY and SMNVEV (reference sequence). V lost 3 bases, J lost 8 bases, and 17 bases lay in between.

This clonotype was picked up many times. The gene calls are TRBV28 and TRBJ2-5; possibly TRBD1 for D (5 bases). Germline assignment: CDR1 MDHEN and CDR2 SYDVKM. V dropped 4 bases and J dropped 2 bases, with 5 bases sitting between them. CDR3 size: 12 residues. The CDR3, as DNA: TGTGCCAGCAGTTCAGGGCAAGAGACCCAGTACTTC. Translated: CASSSGQETQYF.

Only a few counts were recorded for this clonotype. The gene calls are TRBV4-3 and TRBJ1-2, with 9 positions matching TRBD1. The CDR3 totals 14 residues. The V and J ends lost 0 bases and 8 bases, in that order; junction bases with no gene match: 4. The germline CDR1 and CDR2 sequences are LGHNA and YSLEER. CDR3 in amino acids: CASSQEHRGQGYTF. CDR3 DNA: TGCGCCAGCAGCCAAGAGCACAGGGGGCAAGGCTACACCTTC.